These T cell receptor beta chains were read from a single sample in a study of T cells in Graves' hyperthyroidism and ophthalmopathy. TCRdb re-called the multiplex PCR reads through MiXCR, storing one row per CDR3 protein. Of hundreds of thousands of distinct CDR3 sequences in the sample, 15% to 20% are singletons; the top ten hold 17%. Sample: blood. The origin of the receptors is a woman under 30 with Graves' ophthalmopathy. Each CDR3 is given with its conserved first and last residue. The order of the fields is clone size, D gene, V gene, J gene, CDR3 DNA, CDR3 protein. A D gene is named only where the DNA matches it firmly. Some rows have no size entry. The others give once, few or many, or a class for an expanded clone.

clone_size: .
d_call: TRBD1
v_call: TRBV5-6
j_call: TRBJ2-5
cdr3_nt: TGTGCCAGCAGCTTTACAGGGGATGAGACCCAGTACTTC
cdr3_aa: CASSFTGDETQYF

clone_size: few
d_call: .
v_call: TRBV4-2
j_call: TRBJ2-1
cdr3_nt: TGTGCCAGCAGCCACTTTTATAGCAATGAGCAGTTCTTC
cdr3_aa: CASSHFYSNEQFF

clone_size: .
d_call: TRBD1
v_call: TRBV7-9
j_call: TRBJ2-1
cdr3_nt: TGTGCCAGCAGCTCCAGACAGGGTACCTACAATGAGCAGTTCTTC
cdr3_aa: CASSSRQGTYNEQFF

clone_size: many
d_call: TRBD1
v_call: TRBV20-1
j_call: TRBJ1-1
cdr3_nt: TGCAGTGCTAGAGTTTCGGGGACAGGGGGAAACACTGAAGCTTTCTTT
cdr3_aa: CSARVSGTGGNTEAFF

clone_size: many
d_call: .
v_call: TRBV5-1
j_call: TRBJ2-2
cdr3_nt: TGCGCCAGCAGCTTGACTCACACCGGGGAGCTGTTTTTT
cdr3_aa: CASSLTHTGELFF

clone_size: .
d_call: TRBD2
v_call: TRBV4-1
j_call: TRBJ2-1
cdr3_nt: TGCGCCAGCAGCCAACCGCGGGGGGACCAAAGCTCCTACAATGAGCAGTTCTTC
cdr3_aa: CASSQPRGDQSSYNEQFF

clone_size: many
d_call: TRBD2
v_call: TRBV6-1
j_call: TRBJ2-1
cdr3_nt: TGTGCCAGCAGTGAAGCGGGGGGACTAGGTAGTTATGAGCAGTTCTTC
cdr3_aa: CASSEAGGLGSYEQFF

clone_size: .
d_call: TRBD2
v_call: TRBV30
j_call: TRBJ2-4
cdr3_nt: TGTGCCTGGAGCCAACTAGCGGGGGGTTTGATAGCCAAAAACATTCAGTACTTC
cdr3_aa: CAWSQLAGGLIAKNIQYF

clone_size: few
d_call: TRBD1
v_call: TRBV5-1
j_call: TRBJ2-3
cdr3_nt: TGCGCCAGCAGCCCGACCGGGACAGGGCGCATGGATACGCAGTATTTT
cdr3_aa: CASSPTGTGRMDTQYF

clone_size: .
d_call: .
v_call: TRBV20-1
j_call: TRBJ2-1
cdr3_nt: TGCAGTGCCCACAGGGAAACCTACAATGAGCAGTTCTTC
cdr3_aa: CSAHRETYNEQFF

clone_size: .
d_call: TRBD1
v_call: TRBV2
j_call: TRBJ1-2
cdr3_nt: TGTGCCAGCGGTGTTGAGGGGGCGAAATATGGCTACACCTTC
cdr3_aa: CASGVEGAKYGYTF

clone_size: many
d_call: .
v_call: TRBV27
j_call: TRBJ1-6
cdr3_nt: TGTGCCAGCAGTTTCGATAGGGGATCCTATTCACCCCTCCACTTT
cdr3_aa: CASSFDRGSYSPLHF

clone_size: .
d_call: TRBD2
v_call: TRBV5-1
j_call: TRBJ2-1
cdr3_nt: TGCGCCAACAGCATGTCTAGCGGCAGCTCCTACAATGAGCAGTTCTTC
cdr3_aa: CANSMSSGSSYNEQFF

clone_size: .
d_call: .
v_call: TRBV7-9
j_call: TRBJ1-5
cdr3_nt: TGTGCCAGCAGCGCCGGGAGTTCTAGCAGTCAGCCCCAGCATTTT
cdr3_aa: CASSAGSSSSQPQHF

clone_size: many
d_call: .
v_call: TRBV27
j_call: TRBJ2-5
cdr3_nt: TGTGCCAGCAGTCCCAACGCCGTCGTGGTACGAGAGACCCAGTACTTC
cdr3_aa: CASSPNAVVVRETQYF

clone_size: few
d_call: .
v_call: TRBV19
j_call: TRBJ1-6
cdr3_nt: TGTGCCAGTAGTATCCAGGGAAATTCACCCCTCCACTTT
cdr3_aa: CASSIQGNSPLHF

clone_size: many
d_call: .
v_call: TRBV30
j_call: TRBJ1-2
cdr3_nt: TGTGCCTGGAGTGTATCGCGGGCCTATGGCTACACCTTC
cdr3_aa: CAWSVSRAYGYTF

clone_size: many
d_call: .
v_call: TRBV7-9
j_call: TRBJ1-1
cdr3_nt: TGTGCCAGCAGCTTAGAAGCGGGATCCACTGAAGCTTTCTTT
cdr3_aa: CASSLEAGSTEAFF

clone_size: many
d_call: .
v_call: TRBV28
j_call: TRBJ1-4
cdr3_nt: TGTGCCAGCAGTCAAGCCCAGGGGAGCACTGAAAAACTGTTTTTT
cdr3_aa: CASSQAQGSTEKLFF

clone_size: many
d_call: .
v_call: TRBV28
j_call: TRBJ2-7
cdr3_nt: TGTGCCAGCAGTTTATCGGGGGCCCCCTACGAGCAGTACTTC
cdr3_aa: CASSLSGAPYEQYF

clone_size: few
d_call: TRBD2
v_call: TRBV3-1
j_call: TRBJ2-2
cdr3_nt: TGTGCCAGCAGCCAACTAAAGGGACTAGCGGGGGGGCTGAACACCGGGGAGCTGTTTTTT
cdr3_aa: CASSQLKGLAGGLNTGELFF

clone_size: many
d_call: TRBD1
v_call: TRBV12-3/TRBV12-4
j_call: TRBJ1-2
cdr3_nt: TGTGCCAGCAGTCATACCGGGACAGATCTTTATGGCTACACCTTC
cdr3_aa: CASSHTGTDLYGYTF

clone_size: many
d_call: TRBD2
v_call: TRBV3-1
j_call: TRBJ2-7
cdr3_nt: TGTGCCAGCAGCGCGAGCGGGAGGGCCGACGAGCAGTACTTC
cdr3_aa: CASSASGRADEQYF